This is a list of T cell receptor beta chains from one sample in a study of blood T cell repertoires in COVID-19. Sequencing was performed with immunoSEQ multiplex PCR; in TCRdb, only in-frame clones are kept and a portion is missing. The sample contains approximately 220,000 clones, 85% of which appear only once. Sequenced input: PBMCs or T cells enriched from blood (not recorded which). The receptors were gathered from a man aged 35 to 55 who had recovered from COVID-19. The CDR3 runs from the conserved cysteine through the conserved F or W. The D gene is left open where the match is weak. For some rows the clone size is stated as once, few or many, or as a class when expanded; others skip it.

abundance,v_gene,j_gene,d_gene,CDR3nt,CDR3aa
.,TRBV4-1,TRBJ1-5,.,TGCGCCAGCAGCCAATACCACGCAGGGCAGCCCCAGCATTTT,CASSQYHAGQPQHF
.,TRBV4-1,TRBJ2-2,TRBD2,TGCGCCAGCAGCCAAGTCGCGGGAGCCCCCGGGGAGCTGTTTTTT,CASSQVAGAPGELFF
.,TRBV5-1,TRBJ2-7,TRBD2,TGCGCCAGCAGCCTTGATGAGTTGGCTAGCGGGAGTTCCTACGAGCAGTACTTC,CASSLDELASGSSYEQYF
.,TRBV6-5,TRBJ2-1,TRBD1,TGTGCCAGCAGTCGACAGGGGAGCTCCTACAATGAGCAGTTCTTC,CASSRQGSSYNEQFF
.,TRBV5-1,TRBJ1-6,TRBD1,TGCGCCAGCAGCTTGACCGGGACAGTTAATTCACCCCTCCACTTT,CASSLTGTVNSPLHF
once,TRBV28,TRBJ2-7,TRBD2,TGTGCCAGCAGTTTGGGAGGGAGTCCCAACGAGCAGTACTTC,CASSLGGSPNEQYF
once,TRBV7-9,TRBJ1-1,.,TGTGCCAGCAGCTTAGCGAGGGCAGGGGAGGGTGAAGCTTTCTTT,CASSLARAGEGEAFF
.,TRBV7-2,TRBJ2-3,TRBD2,TGTGCCAGCAGCTTCGGGACTAGCGGGATGGATACGCAGTATTTT,CASSFGTSGMDTQYF
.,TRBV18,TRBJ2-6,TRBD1,TGTGCCAGCTCCCTCTCAGGGGGCTCTGGGGCCAACGTCCTGACTTTC,CASSLSGGSGANVLTF
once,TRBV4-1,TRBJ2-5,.,TGCGCCAGCAGCCAAGACTGGACATCCCAAGAGACCCAGTACTTC,CASSQDWTSQETQYF
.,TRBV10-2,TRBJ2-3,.,TGCGCCAGCATGAGAATTAGAAGCGGCTCCACAGATACGCAGTATTTT,CASMRIRSGSTDTQYF
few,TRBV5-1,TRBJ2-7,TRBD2,TGCGCCAGCAGCTTGGATGGATTGGGGACTAGCGGGCCTAACTCCTACGAGCAGTACTTC,CASSLDGLGTSGPNSYEQYF
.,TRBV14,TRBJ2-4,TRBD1,TGTGCCAGCAGCCAACAGGCAGGGGGAACCATTCAGTACTTC,CASSQQAGGTIQYF
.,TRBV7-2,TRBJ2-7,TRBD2,TGTGCCAGCAGCTCCTCCTCCGGGACTAGCGGTACCTACGAGCAGTACTTC,CASSSSSGTSGTYEQYF
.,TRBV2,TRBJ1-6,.,TGTGCCAGCACTACCAGACAGGCAAATTCACCCCTCCACTTT,CASTTRQANSPLHF
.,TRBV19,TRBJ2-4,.,TGTGCCAGTAGTATAGAGTCTGTCCGGGACATTCAGTACTTC,CASSIESVRDIQYF
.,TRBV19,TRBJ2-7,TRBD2,TGTGCCAGTACCGCGGGAGGGCTCGACTACGAGCAGTACTTC,CASTAGGLDYEQYF
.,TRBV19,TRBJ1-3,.,TGTGCCAGTAGTCCGGTATCCTCTGGAAACACCATATATTTT,CASSPVSSGNTIYF
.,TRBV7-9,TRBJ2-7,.,TGTGCCAGCAGCTTAGGTGGCAAATCCTACGAGCAGTACTTC,CASSLGGKSYEQYF
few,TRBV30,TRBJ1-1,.,TGTGCCTGGAATGAGGTCACTGAAGCTTTCTTT,CAWNEVTEAFF
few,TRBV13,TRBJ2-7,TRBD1,TGTGCCAGCAGCCGGACAGGTCCGTTTGGATACGAGCAGTACTTC,CASSRTGPFGYEQYF
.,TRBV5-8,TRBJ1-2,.,TGTGCCAGCAGCTTGGTGTGGCAGGATGGCTACACCTTC,CASSLVWQDGYTF
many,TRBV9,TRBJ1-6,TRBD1,TGTGCCAGCAGCCCTGGACAGGGGGCTTCACCCCTCCACTTT,CASSPGQGASPLHF
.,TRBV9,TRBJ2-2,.,TGTGCCAGCAGCCCTAACGCCGGGGAGCTGTTTTTT,CASSPNAGELFF